What follows describes a single T cell receptor beta chain. 13 Jbeta primers and 60 Vbeta primers were used for the PCR. Profiling relied on immunoSEQ multiplex PCR, and the TCRdb table lists in-frame clones only, not all of them. The sample yields 110,000 or so clones, under 80% seen once. The sample originates from a study of cytomegalovirus exposure and HLA in healthy donors. The V gene's germline CDR1 is LGHNA and CDR2 YNFKEQ. The CDR3 runs to 15 residues. The J segment lost 7 bases and the V segment lost 3 bases, leaving 9 bases of the junction unmatched. The clonotype comes from a woman aged 45-60 years in good health and CMV-seropositive. This chain joins TRBV4-2 and TRBJ2-1, with 7 bases identical to TRBD1. The sequencing input was PBMCs. CDR3 bases: TGTGCCAGCAGCCACGAAGGGACAGATAGTAATGAGCAGTTCTTC. Protein: CASSHEGTDSNEQFF.